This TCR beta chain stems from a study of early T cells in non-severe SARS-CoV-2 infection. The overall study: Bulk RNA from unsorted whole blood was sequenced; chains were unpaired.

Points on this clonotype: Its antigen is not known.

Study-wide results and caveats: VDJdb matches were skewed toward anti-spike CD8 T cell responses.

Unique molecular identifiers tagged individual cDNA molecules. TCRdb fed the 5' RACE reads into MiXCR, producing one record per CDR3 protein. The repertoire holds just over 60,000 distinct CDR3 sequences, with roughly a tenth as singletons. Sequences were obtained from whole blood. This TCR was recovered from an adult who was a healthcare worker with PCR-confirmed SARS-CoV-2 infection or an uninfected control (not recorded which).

CDR3 bases: TGTGCCAGCAGTGTCACCCCTGGGACCGCAGAGACCCAGTACTTC. It codes for CASSVTPGTAETQYF. The V gene is TRBV2, the J gene TRBJ2-5; D possibly uses TRBD1 or TRBD2 (5 bases each). The CDR3 is 15 amino acids. Trimming left V 4 bases short and J 4 bases short, with 16 bases between. Germline V gene lookup returns CDR1 SNHLY and CDR2 FYNNEI.